A single sample gave rise to the 14 T cell receptor beta chains below, sequenced in a study of shared clonotypes between healthy human individuals (dated by TCRdb to the early 2020s). The method behind the library was the immunoSEQ multiplex PCR assay. Entries here come from immuneACCESS through TCRdb and include only in-frame sequences with V and J called. Some clones fail to appear in such tables; in the studies checked, an unresolved V gene covers under half of the shortfall, and the cause of the remainder is unknown. The sample table records hundreds of thousands of clones; around 78% of these occur just once. The ten largest clones represent around 1.8% of the sample. Sequencing was performed on memory CD4+ T cells sorted from blood. This sample's cell subset or site label indicates: CD45RA-negative fraction. These TCRs come from a woman in her twenties or thirties in good health.

The chain joins TRBV18 to TRBJ1-1; 8 bases fit TRBD1. This CDR3 region has 18 residues. Germline-derived CDR1 and CDR2 are KGHSH and LQKENI. V dropped 1 base and J dropped 4; count of bases not matched to a gene: 14. The CDR3 DNA reads as TGTGCCAGCTCACCACGGAGTGTCGCAGGGGGCGGTTCCACTGAAGCTTTCTTT. This translates into CASSPRSVAGGGSTEAFF.

The V call is TRBV28, the J call TRBJ1-4; D might be TRBD1 (5 bases). Trimming left V 6 bases short and J 0 bases short, with 23 bases between. The CDR3 covers 19 residues. Germline assignment: CDR1 MDHEN and CDR2 SYDVKM. The CDR3 spells CASRTFFGGTVATNEKLFF. CDR3 in DNA: TGTGCCAGCAGAACATTTTTCGGGGGTACAGTTGCAACTAATGAAAAACTGTTTTTT.

The chain couples TRBV7-9 to TRBJ1-5; TRBD1 agrees at 8 bases. J gave up 0 bases and V 5 bases, and 6 bases lay outside the gene matches. Germline CDR1 and CDR2: SEHNR and FQNEAQ (reference sequence). This CDR3 spans 16 amino acids. The CDR3 bases are TGTGCCAGCAGCCCCGGGACAGGTGTTAGCAATCAGCCCCAGCATTTT. Translating it yields CASSPGTGVSNQPQHF.

This clone was seen only a few times. The CDR3 DNA reads TGTGCCAGCAGAGGGGGTGTAGGGTTAGTGACCCAGTACTTC. Its translation: CASRGGVGLVTQYF. The rearrangement uses TRBV28 and TRBJ2-5; tentative D call: TRBD1 (6 bases). Per the germline V gene, CDR1 is MDHEN and CDR2 is SYDVKM. V was cut by 6 bases and J by 7 bases, with 18 bases left in between. The CDR3 covers 14 residues.

The chain recombines TRBV28 with TRBJ2-1; 12 bases match TRBD2. Germline loops: CDR1 MDHEN, CDR2 SYDVKM. This CDR3 comprises 15 residues. V lost 2 bases, J lost 6 bases, and 2 bases stayed unmatched. CDR3 region: CASSLGLAGLNEQFF. CDR3 sequence (DNA): TGTGCCAGCAGTTTAGGACTAGCGGGGCTCAATGAGCAGTTCTTC.

The CDR3 bases are TGTGCCAGCAGTTCCCTAGCGGGACCGATAATAAACACCGGGGAGCTGTTTTTT. Its protein is CASSSLAGPIINTGELFF. The gene calls are TRBV27 and TRBJ2-2; 9 bases line up with TRBD2. The junction had 11 bases not matched to a gene; V was cut back by 4 bases and J by 2 bases. CDR1 is MNHEY and CDR2 is SMNVEV in the germline V gene (reference sequence). The CDR3 runs 18 residues.

The CDR3 is CASSMVQGQGENTGELFF. The CDR3 DNA reads TGTGCCAGTAGTATGGTGCAGGGACAGGGGGAGAACACCGGGGAGCTGTTTTTT. The genes are TRBV19 and TRBJ2-2, with 11 bases fitting TRBD1. Per the germline V gene, CDR1 is LNHDA and CDR2 is SQIVND (reference sequence). The junction had 7 bases not matched to a gene; V was cut back by 3 bases and J by 1 base. CDR3 length: 18 amino acids.

This chain joins TRBV29-1 and TRBJ1-1; 9 nucleotides align to TRBD1. There are 14 residues in the CDR3. CDR1 SQVTM and CDR2 ANQGSEA come from the germline V gene. Trimming cost V 6 bases and J 1 base; bases outside gene matches: 6. The CDR3 DNA reads as TGCAGCGTAGCTAAGGGACAGGGGAACACTGAAGCTTTCTTT. Translated, it gives CSVAKGQGNTEAFF.

This chain uses TRBV4-2 with TRBJ1-3, with D maybe TRBD1 (5 bases). Germline CDR1 reads LGHNA; CDR2 reads YNFKEQ. The V gene lost 2 bases and the J gene lost 0 bases, with 17 bases spanning the gap. This CDR3 spans 18 amino acids. CDR3 nucleotides: TGTGCCAGCAGCCAATTAGGAACAGGCGTATACTCTGGAAACACCATATATTTT. The encoded protein is CASSQLGTGVYSGNTIYF.

The V call is TRBV7-8, the J call TRBJ2-2; D is undetermined. The CDR3 has 11 amino acids. The V end was cut by 5 bases, the J end by 6 bases, with 4 bases between. Germline values: CDR1 SGHVS, CDR2 FQNEAQ. The CDR3 loop is CASSPAGELFF. Here the CDR3 DNA reads TGTGCCAGCAGCCCGGCCGGGGAGCTGTTTTTT.

V usage is TRBV28 and J usage is TRBJ1-5; TRBD1 is a possible D gene (5 bases). CDR3 length: 17 amino acids. Germline V gene lookup returns CDR1 MDHEN and CDR2 SYDVKM. V was shortened by 2 bases and J by 2 bases, with 16 bases between the two germline ends. The CDR3 is CASSLNAGGYGNQPQHF. Written as DNA, the CDR3 is TGTGCCAGCAGTTTAAACGCGGGGGGTTACGGCAATCAGCCCCAGCATTTT.

V is TRBV5-4 and J is TRBJ1-3, with 8 bases matching TRBD1. The CDR3 runs to 14 residues. Germline CDR1 SGHNT, CDR2 YYREEE (reference sequence). V shed 4 bases, J shed 5 bases, and the junction held 5 bases outside the gene matches. CDR3 protein: CASSVDRARNTIYF. CDR3 nucleotides: TGTGCCAGCAGCGTGGACAGGGCACGAAACACCATATATTTT.

The rearrangement joins TRBV5-1 to TRBJ2-7, with a weak D call TRBD2 (5 bases). Germline V CDR1 and CDR2: SGHRS, YFSETQ. V shed 2 bases and J shed 1 base, with 13 bases lying between them. This CDR3 comprises 15 residues. The CDR3 reads CASSLGGRGSYEQYF. CDR3 DNA sequence: TGCGCCAGCAGCTTAGGCGGCCGAGGGTCCTACGAGCAGTACTTC.

The gene calls are TRBV25-1 and TRBJ1-1, with 9 nucleotides matching TRBD1. Trimming at V came to 5 bases and at J to 4 bases, leaving 8 bases not matched to a gene. From germline, CDR1 is MGHDK and CDR2 SYGVNS. The CDR3 runs to 15 residues. DNA for the CDR3: TGTGCCAGCAGTAAACTAATGACAGGGGGCACTGAAGCTTTCTTT. Translated, it gives CASSKLMTGGTEAFF.